The entry that follows covers one TCR beta chain sequence. Antigen: not known. This CDR3 contains 17 residues. With V trimmed by 0 bases and J by 2 bases, 10 bases remained unmatched. Germline loops: CDR1 MNHNS, CDR2 SASEGT. The entry originates in a study of shared clonotypes between healthy human individuals. Study-wide results and limits: The study found 4.5% to 6% of naive CD4 clonotypes shared across a few donors.

Participating donors were healthy, HIV-negative adults free of recent acute infections or vaccinations. A CD45RA+ naive subset and a CD45RA-negative memory subset were split from CD4+ cells. For each subset, genomic DNA was distributed in equal portions over several immunoSEQ plates. Libraries were prepared by immunoSEQ multiplex PCR; TCRdb keeps only in-frame clonotypes and omits some of them. The repertoire holds roughly 2 million clones, with 95% as singletons. This TCR derives from a man aged 18 to 30 in good health. The sequencing input was naive CD4+ T cells sorted from blood. As to subset: CD45RA+ positively selected. The chain combines TRBV6-1 with TRBJ2-7; 7 nucleotides agree with TRBD1. The chain's CDR3 is CASSEALFGTATYEQYF. CDR3 DNA: TGTGCCAGCAGTGAAGCGCTTTTCGGGACAGCGACCTACGAGCAGTACTTC.